This TCR beta chain emerged from a study of blood T cells in healthy people across ages. In the study overall: About one barcoded beta molecule per two T cells was captured by template switching. Study-level points and caveats: Per-million-T-cell TCR beta diversity fell roughly linearly with age.

Researchers collected roughly 10 milliliters of peripheral blood from every single donor. In regard to this clonotype: Its antigen remains unknown. One junction end disagrees with the germline gene, perhaps due to a read error.

Germline V CDR1 and CDR2: SGHTA, FQGTGA. The length of the CDR3 is 13 residues. The authors ran a second PCR of 7 to 11 cycles using a sample-barcoded 5' primer and a J-beta primer mix. Each cDNA was tagged by a template-switch adaptor containing 12 random nucleotides. TCRdb re-called the 5' RACE reads with MiXCR, one entry per CDR3 protein. The sample holds hundreds of thousands of distinct CDR3 sequences, just under 25% seen once. These data were also filed under a second study, of T cells of mothers and their children.

The material sequenced was blood. This rearrangement joins TRBV7-3 to TRBJ2-7; 10 bases are shared with TRBD2. This clonotype was obtained from a boy younger than 18 in good health. This CDR3 is CAGSTGLADEQYF. The CDR3 DNA reads as TGTGCCGGCAGCACCGGACTAGCGGACGAGCAGTACTTC.